The 8 T cell receptor beta chains below come from one sample, sequenced in a study of identical twins. MiXCR was run by TCRdb on the 5' RACE reads, yielding one entry per CDR3 protein. This table has approximately 280,000 distinct CDR3 sequences, under 9.5% appearing once. These data were likewise used in another study, on yellow fever vaccine responses in identical twins.

The sample was memory (CD45RO+) T cells sorted from blood. These receptors all stem from a woman aged 18-30 years in good health.

In its sample, this clonotype was seen a few times. This sequence joins TRBV5-1 and TRBJ2-3; 8 bases are a match to TRBD2. V shed 0 bases and J 1 base; nucleotides not matched to a gene: 7. The CDR3 contains 17 residues. The germline V gene encodes CDR1 SGHRS and CDR2 YFSETQ. The CDR3, as DNA: TGCGCCAGCAGCTTGGCCCCGAGCGGGAGCGGCACAGATACGCAGTATTTT. It encodes CASSLAPSGSGTDTQYF.

This clonotype showed up just a few times. In DNA, the CDR3 is TGTGCCAGCAGTTTTCCCGACCCCCGGTTCGGCTATGGCTACACCTTC. Amino acids: CASSFPDPRFGYGYTF. This chain links TRBV28 with TRBJ1-2; D is unclear. V lost 3 bases to trimming and J lost 4 bases, with 18 bases between them. Germline loops: CDR1 MDHEN, CDR2 SYDVKM. The CDR3 covers 16 residues.

This rearrangement joins TRBV5-5 to TRBJ2-7; D is unresolved. Germline CDR1 is SGHKS and CDR2 is YYEKEE (reference sequence). This CDR3 is 11 amino acids long. Trimming took off 0 bases at V and 7 bases at J, with 5 bases between the two ends. The CDR3 spells CASSLAKEQYF. CDR3 nucleotide sequence: TGTGCCAGCAGCTTGGCGAAGGAGCAGTACTTC.

Many counts were recorded for this clonotype. V and J are TRBV20-1 and TRBJ2-1; D might be TRBD2 (6 bases). Germline loops: CDR1 DFQATT, CDR2 SNEGSKA (reference sequence). V lost 5 bases and J lost 6, with 14 bases in between. This CDR3 is 13 amino acids long. The CDR3 is CSAAPGTVNEQFF. Here the CDR3 DNA reads TGCAGTGCTGCTCCCGGGACTGTCAATGAGCAGTTCTTC.

There are a few counts of this clonotype. V usage is TRBV6-1 and J usage is TRBJ2-5; D unresolved. V dropped 6 bases and J dropped 3 bases, with 23 bases sitting between them. The CDR3 loop spans 17 amino acids. The germline V gene encodes CDR1 MNHNS and CDR2 SASEGT. The DNA for the CDR3 is TGTGCCAGCAGAACCTACGCGTGGGATCGCGCCAAAGAGACCCAGTACTTC. As protein: CASRTYAWDRAKETQYF.

This clonotype was picked up many times. The rearrangement links TRBV4-1 to TRBJ1-1; 8 positions match TRBD1. V lost 4 bases, J lost 5 bases, and 6 bases stayed unmatched. CDR1 and CDR2 from the germline V gene are MGHRA and YSYEKL. The CDR3 has 14 amino acids. CDR3 protein: CASSLDRGLTEAFF. Written as DNA, the CDR3 is TGCGCCAGCAGCCTAGACAGGGGTTTGACTGAAGCTTTCTTT.

This chain connects TRBV10-3 to TRBJ1-2, with 7 bases matching TRBD1. The V gene's germline CDR1 is ENHRY and CDR2 SYGVKD. The CDR3 totals 13 residues. Trimming cost V 4 bases and J 6 bases; bases outside gene matches: 5. CDR3 DNA sequence: TGTGCCATCAGTGGCCTTCAGGGGGATGGCTACACCTTC. It codes for CAISGLQGDGYTF.

This clonotype has at least ten counts. The V and J genes are TRBV7-9 and TRBJ2-7; D not certain. Trimming shortened V by 7 bases and J by 5 bases, and 18 bases separated the two germline ends. CDR1 and CDR2 (germline): SEHNR, FQNEAQ (reference sequence). There are 14 residues in the CDR3. CDR3 protein: CASTPGHPLDEQYF. The CDR3 DNA reads as TGTGCCAGCACCCCGGGTCACCCTCTGGACGAGCAGTACTTC.